The rows below give T cell receptor beta chains drawn from one sample of a study of shared clonotypes between healthy human individuals. The repertoire was sequenced with immunoSEQ multiplex PCR; TCRdb's copy has only in-frame clones and lacks some. The table records 2 million to 3 million clones, approximately 94% of them present only once. The specimen was naive CD4+ T cells from PBMCs. The receptors originated from a man aged 18 to 29 in good health. Some clones in this sample may be carry-over from other donors' samples. Each CDR3 is given with its conserved first and last residue. A D gene is named only where the DNA matches it firmly. Clone size is not always given. Where it is, it says once, few, many or a class for expanded clones.

TRBJ2-5 | . | 14 | TRBV18 | . | CASSPTGRAETQYF | TGTGCCAGCTCACCCACTGGCAGGGCGGAGACCCAGTACTTC
TRBJ1-1 | . | 13 | TRBV28 | few | CASSTVWRTEAFF | TGTGCCAGCAGTACTGTTTGGAGGACTGAAGCTTTCTTT
TRBJ2-5 | . | 15 | TRBV7-2 | . | CASSYRATSQETQYF | TGTGCCAGCAGCTACCGAGCCACTTCCCAAGAGACCCAGTACTTC
TRBJ2-5 | . | 17 | TRBV28 | . | CASSLMQGYSLQETQYF | TGTGCCAGCAGTTTAATGCAGGGTTATTCCCTCCAAGAGACCCAGTACTTC
TRBJ2-3 | TRBD2 | 16 | TRBV30 | once | CACSRLAGSKGNTQYF | TGTGCCTGCTCCCGACTAGCGGGCTCGAAAGGGAATACGCAGTATTTT
TRBJ2-1 | . | 11 | TRBV7-3 | few | CASGSYNEQFF | TGTGCCAGCGGCTCCTACAATGAGCAGTTCTTC
TRBJ2-7 | TRBD1 | 14 | TRBV5-1 | . | CASSEGAGWDEQYF | TGCGCCAGCAGCGAGGGGGCAGGATGGGACGAGCAGTACTTC
TRBJ1-5 | . | 14 | TRBV28 | . | CASSPRGIDQPQHF | TGTGCCAGCAGCCCCCGGGGGATTGATCAGCCCCAGCATTTT
TRBJ2-5 | . | 14 | TRBV25-1 | . | CASSEPGPQETQYF | TGTGCCAGCAGTGAGCCCGGACCCCAAGAGACCCAGTACTTC
TRBJ2-3 | TRBD1 | 14 | TRBV27 | . | CASSLEGAGDTQYF | TGTGCCAGCAGTTTAGAGGGGGCAGGGGATACGCAGTATTTT
TRBJ2-1 | . | 13 | TRBV28 | . | CASRAGPNNEQFF | TGTGCCAGCAGAGCAGGACCCAACAATGAGCAGTTCTTC
TRBJ1-3 | . | 13 | TRBV11-2 | . | CASWPGHGNTIYF | TGTGCCTCCTGGCCCGGGCACGGAAACACCATATATTTT
TRBJ2-1 | . | 13 | TRBV11-2 | once | CASSLGLNNEQFF | TGTGCCAGCAGCTTAGGACTTAACAATGAGCAGTTCTTC
TRBJ1-2 | TRBD1 | 12 | TRBV6-6 | once | CASSPYRGGYTF | TGTGCCAGCAGTCCCTACAGGGGAGGCTACACCTTC
TRBJ2-5 | . | 11 | TRBV20-1 | . | CSAILMETQYF | TGCAGTGCTATTCTGATGGAGACCCAGTACTTC
TRBJ1-5 | TRBD1 | 16 | TRBV15 | . | CATSRTPTGAGQPQHF | TGTGCCACCAGCAGAACTCCCACAGGGGCCGGTCAGCCCCAGCATTTT
TRBJ2-1 | TRBD2 | 16 | TRBV5-1 | . | CASRSFSGSSYNEQFF | TGCGCCAGCAGGAGTTTTAGCGGGTCGTCCTACAATGAGCAGTTCTTC
TRBJ2-3 | TRBD2 | 13 | TRBV7-2 | . | CASTPGGGLGQYF | TGTGCCAGCACCCCGGGGGGAGGGTTGGGGCAGTATTTT
TRBJ2-7 | TRBD2 | 15 | TRBV27 | . | CASSPRLAGDPEQYF | TGTGCCAGCAGTCCAAGACTAGCGGGAGACCCTGAGCAGTACTTC
TRBJ1-2 | . | 11 | TRBV6-1 | . | CASSDWRGYTF | TGTGCCAGCAGTGATTGGCGCGGCTACACCTTC
TRBJ2-7 | . | 11 | TRBV7-9 | . | CASSKGSEQYF | TGTGCCAGCAGCAAGGGGAGCGAGCAGTACTTC
TRBJ1-1 | . | 12 | TRBV11-2 | . | CASSFMNTEAFF | TGTGCCAGCAGCTTTATGAACACTGAAGCTTTCTTT
TRBJ2-1 | TRBD1 | 17 | TRBV18 | . | CASSPAARTGGYNEQFF | TGTGCCAGCTCACCAGCGGCCCGGACAGGGGGATACAATGAGCAGTTCTTC
TRBJ2-7 | TRBD2 | 14 | TRBV7-9 | . | CASSLLTSGYEQYF | TGTGCCAGCAGCCTTCTCACTAGCGGCTACGAGCAGTACTTC
TRBJ2-7 | . | 16 | TRBV28 | . | CASSFPQHLPRYEQYF | TGTGCCAGCAGTTTTCCACAGCACCTCCCACGATACGAGCAGTACTTC
TRBJ2-7 | . | 15 | TRBV21-1 | once | CASSKVGRVTYEQYF | TGTGCCAGCAGCAAAGTCGGCAGGGTAACCTACGAGCAGTACTTC
TRBJ2-2 | . | 12 | TRBV29-1 | . | CSVQENTGELFF | TGCAGCGTCCAAGAGAACACCGGGGAGCTGTTTTTT
TRBJ1-2 | . | 14 | TRBV29-1 | . | CSVEEGPLRYGYTF | TGCAGCGTTGAAGAAGGTCCACTACGCTATGGCTACACCTTC
TRBJ2-5 | . | 14 | TRBV7-3 | . | CASSQGLPGETQYF | TGTGCCAGCAGCCAAGGGCTCCCGGGAGAGACCCAGTACTTC
TRBJ2-2 | . | 13 | TRBV27 | . | CASSQTRGITLFF | TGTGCCAGCAGTCAGACTAGGGGGATCACCCTGTTTTTT
TRBJ2-1 | . | 13 | TRBV5-1 | once | CASSLLGVNEQFF | TGCGCCAGCAGCTTGCTTGGAGTGAATGAGCAGTTCTTC
TRBJ1-6 | . | 19 | TRBV4-3 | . | CASSQDPLQNSLDNSPLHF | TGCGCCAGCAGCCAAGATCCTCTCCAGAATTCTTTGGATAATTCACCCCTCCACTTT
TRBJ2-5 | . | 16 | TRBV10-3 | . | CAISESRSGRKETQYF | TGTGCCATCAGTGAGTCGCGAAGCGGAAGAAAAGAGACCCAGTACTTC
TRBJ1-5 | . | 16 | TRBV19 | . | CASDSRPLYSNQPQHF | TGTGCCAGTGACAGTAGACCCCTATATAGCAATCAGCCCCAGCATTTT
TRBJ2-1 | TRBD2 | 15 | TRBV9 | . | CASSVSGVEYNEQFF | TGTGCCAGCAGCGTTAGCGGGGTTGAATACAATGAGCAGTTCTTC
TRBJ2-7 | . | 11 | TRBV29-1 | . | CSVALSYEQYF | TGCAGCGTTGCCCTCTCCTACGAGCAGTACTTC
TRBJ1-5 | . | 16 | TRBV7-2 | . | CASSLYGGVLSQPQHF | TGTGCCAGCAGCTTATATGGGGGGGTGTTGAGTCAGCCCCAGCATTTT
TRBJ2-1 | . | 12 | TRBV10-2 | . | CASRPLNNEQFF | TGCGCCAGCAGACCCTTAAACAATGAGCAGTTCTTC
TRBJ2-5 | . | 14 | TRBV5-1 | . | CASSFQMNQETQYF | TGCGCCAGCAGCTTTCAAATGAACCAAGAGACCCAGTACTTC
TRBJ1-2 | . | 14 | TRBV5-5 | . | CASRHTGYSYGYTF | TGTGCCAGCAGGCATACGGGATACTCCTATGGCTACACCTTC
TRBJ2-2 | . | 15 | TRBV25-1 | . | CASSEGGRQAGELFF | TGTGCCAGCAGTGAAGGAGGAAGACAGGCCGGGGAGCTGTTTTTT
TRBJ1-3 | TRBD1 | 16 | TRBV5-1 | once | CASSSGTVYSGNTIYF | TGCGCCAGCAGCTCCGGGACAGTCTACTCTGGAAACACCATATATTTT
TRBJ2-5 | . | 16 | TRBV7-2 | . | CASSLELAAAQETQYF | TGTGCCAGCAGCTTAGAGTTGGCCGCTGCCCAGGAGACCCAGTACTTC
TRBJ1-1 | . | 14 | TRBV7-6 | . | CASSSHRRTGVAFF | TGTGCCAGCAGCTCCCACCGCCGGACGGGAGTTGCTTTCTTT
TRBJ2-5 | . | 14 | TRBV5-5 | . | CASSAEQVLETQYF | TGTGCCAGCAGCGCAGAACAGGTTTTGGAGACCCAGTACTTC
TRBJ1-2 | . | 13 | TRBV18 | . | CASSPGRGDGYTF | TGTGCCAGCTCACCGGGCAGGGGTGATGGCTACACCTTC
TRBJ2-3 | . | 16 | TRBV6-5 | . | CASSYSTGSGTDTQYF | TGTGCCAGCAGTTACTCGACGGGTTCAGGGACAGATACGCAGTATTTT
TRBJ2-6 | . | 13 | TRBV6-6 | . | CASENSGANVLTF | TGTGCCAGCGAAAACTCTGGGGCCAACGTCCTGACTTTC
TRBJ2-5 | . | 13 | TRBV29-1 | . | CSDRLDWRETQYF | TGCAGCGACCGCTTGGACTGGAGGGAGACCCAGTACTTC
TRBJ2-7 | TRBD1 | 14 | TRBV15 | . | CATSRGPTGTEQYF | TGTGCCACCAGCAGGGGACCGACAGGGACCGAGCAGTACTTC
TRBJ1-2 | . | 14 | TRBV5-1 | . | CASSSLGTNGGYTF | TGCGCCAGCAGCTCCCTGGGGACCAACGGGGGCTACACCTTC
TRBJ1-2 | . | 13 | TRBV5-1 | . | CASRLQENYGYTF | TGCGCCAGCCGCCTACAGGAAAACTATGGCTACACCTTC
TRBJ2-7 | . | 14 | TRBV5-1 | . | CASSLADPRPEQYF | TGCGCCAGCAGCCTGGCCGATCCCCGTCCTGAGCAGTACTTC
TRBJ1-5 | . | 14 | TRBV28 | few | CATSRSTSNQPQHF | TGTGCCACCTCTAGGTCCACGAGCAATCAGCCCCAGCATTTT